This TCR beta chain was identified in a study of graft-versus-host responses after intestinal transplantation. The study, taken as a whole, reports: GvH clones occurred in recipient marrow; some first appeared in ileum or blood. Those patients showing graft-donor T cell macrochimerism displayed high graft-versus-host to host-versus-graft clonal ratios in allografts.

Produced via immunoSEQ multiplex PCR; TCRdb's table is partial and in-frame only. The table lists about 120,000 clones, roughly 93% of them singletons. The CDR3 extends over 19 amino acids. Germline V CDR1 and CDR2: LNHDA, SQIVND (reference sequence). Trimming at V came to 6 bases and at J to 5 bases, leaving 21 bases not matched to a gene. With regard to this clone: Its specificity is unknown.

This clonotype was sampled from a human donor who received an intestinal transplant. The chain combines TRBV19 with TRBJ2-1, with TRBD2 identical over 8 bases. The sample consisted of unstimulated CD4+ T cells sorted from spleen or lymph node cells, taken before intestinal transplant. CDR3: CASSTVRRAGGLSHNEQFF. DNA for the CDR3: TGTGCCAGTAGCACTGTTCGGAGGGCGGGAGGTCTCTCTCACAATGAGCAGTTCTTC. The full variable domain, its missing parts supplied by reference TRBV19 and TRBJ2-1, is DGGITQSPKYLFRKEGQNVTLSCEQNLNHDAMYWYRQDPGQGLRLIYYSQIVNDFQKGDIAEGYSVSREKKESFPLTVTSAQKNPTAFYLCASSTVRRAGGLSHNEQFFGPGTRLTVL.